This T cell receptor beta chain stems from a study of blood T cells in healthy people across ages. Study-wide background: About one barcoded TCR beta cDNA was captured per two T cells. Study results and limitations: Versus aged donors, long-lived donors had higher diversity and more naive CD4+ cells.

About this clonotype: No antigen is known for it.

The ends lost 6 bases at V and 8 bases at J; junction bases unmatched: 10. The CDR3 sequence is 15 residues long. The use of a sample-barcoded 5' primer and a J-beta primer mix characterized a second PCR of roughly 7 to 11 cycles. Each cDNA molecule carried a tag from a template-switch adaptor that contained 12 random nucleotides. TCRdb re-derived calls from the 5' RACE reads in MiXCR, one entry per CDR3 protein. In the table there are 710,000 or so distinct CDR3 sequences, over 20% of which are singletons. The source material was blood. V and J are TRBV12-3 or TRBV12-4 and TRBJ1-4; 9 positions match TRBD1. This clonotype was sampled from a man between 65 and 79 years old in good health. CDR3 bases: TGTGCCAGCAGATCCCCCGGGACAGGGAAAGAAAAACTGTTTTTT. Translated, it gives CASRSPGTGKEKLFF.